Below are 32 T cell receptor beta chains sequenced from a single sample in a study of human T cells and chemical hapten exposure (dated by TCRdb to the early 2020s). Library construction relied on RACE. Instrument on record: NextSeq 500. TCRdb applied fastp at Q25 and MiXCR to the public reads, then kept only in-frame beta chains. For every CDR3 protein sequence, its rows merge into one entry that carries the most common genes and DNA. The sample includes about 260,000 distinct CDR3 sequences, with over 8% observed a single time. The ten largest make up roughly 2.5% of the sample. Interpreted using the paper, the time point label stands for: pre-sensitization, week 0. The label giving this sample's treatment or condition can be read as: therapeutic diphenylcyclopropenone sensitization with weekly scalp DPC. Sequences were derived from whole blood, sampled in connection with sensitization to the hapten diphenylcyclopropenone (DPC). These TCRs come from a woman in her thirties or forties with alopecia areata. Some clones in this sample may be carry-over from other donors' samples.

This chain connects TRBV20-1 to TRBJ1-4; D is unresolved. In germline, CDR1 is DFQATT, CDR2 SNEGSKA (reference sequence). This CDR3 comprises 15 residues. V was shortened by 3 bases and J by 7 bases, with 18 bases between the two germline ends. Here the CDR3 DNA reads TGCAGTGCTAGTTGGTCCGGTGGGCACGGTGAAAAACTGTTTTTT. Its translation: CSASWSGGHGEKLFF.

This chain uses TRBV5-1 with TRBJ2-2; TRBD2 might be the D (6 bases). V was trimmed by 4 bases and J by 1 base, leaving 20 bases between them. In germline, CDR1 is SGHRS, CDR2 YFSETQ. The CDR3 length is 18 residues. This CDR3 reads CASSRTSSSGRNTGELFF. CDR3 sequence (DNA): TGCGCCAGCAGCCGCACCTCGTCCAGCGGGCGGAACACCGGGGAGCTGTTTTTT. Full variable domain (missing parts from reference TRBV5-1 and TRBJ2-2): KAGVTQTPRYLIKTRGQQVTLSCSPISGHRSVSWYQQTPGQGLQFLFEYFSETQRNKGNFPGRFSGRQFSNSRSEMNVSTLELGDSALYLCASSRTSSSGRNTGELFFGEGSRLTVL.

This clonotype was detected ten times or more. V and J are TRBV2 and TRBJ2-1, with 7 nucleotides matching TRBD2. The CDR3 extends over 14 amino acids. V dropped 3 bases and J dropped 4; count of bases not matched to a gene: 3. CDR1 is SNHLY and CDR2 is FYNNEI in the germline V gene. The CDR3 loop reads CASSDLAEYNEQFF. In DNA form, the CDR3 reads TGTGCCAGCAGTGATCTAGCGGAATACAATGAGCAGTTCTTC.

The chain carries TRBV29-1 and TRBJ2-5; possibly TRBD2 for D (6 bases). Trimming cost V 0 bases and J 11 bases, with 25 bases left between them. CDR1 is SQVTM and CDR2 is ANQGSEA in the germline V gene. There are 16 residues in the CDR3. The DNA of the CDR3 is TGCAGCGTTGAAGATGGAGGGATGGGCAAAGGAAGGGGACAGTACTTC. Its protein is CSVEDGGMGKGRGQYF.

This clonotype was counted at least ten times. As DNA, the CDR3 is TGTGCCAGCAGTTCACGACAGGGGGGGAGCTACGAGCAGTACTTC. This translates into CASSSRQGGSYEQYF. The chain recombines TRBV27 with TRBJ2-7; 9 bases are shared with TRBD1. The germline V gene encodes CDR1 MNHEY and CDR2 SMNVEV (reference sequence). The CDR3 is 15 residues long. V lost 4 bases, J lost 3 bases, and 7 bases stayed unmatched.

In this sample, this clonotype turned up a few times. CDR3 nucleotides: TGCAGTGCTAAGGGACAGGGGGCAATTTTTGGCTACACCTTC. Its protein is CSAKGQGAIFGYTF. This rearrangement joins TRBV20-1 to TRBJ1-2; TRBD1 matches at 12 bases. Germline CDR1 reads DFQATT; CDR2 reads SNEGSKA (reference sequence). The V segment lost 4 bases and the J segment 7 bases; nucleotides outside the gene matches: 7. The CDR3 length is 14 residues.

This clonotype came up many times. J is TRBJ1-1 and V is TRBV13; 7 nucleotides line up with TRBD1. Germline V gene lookup returns CDR1 PRHDT and CDR2 FYEKMQ (reference sequence). With V trimmed by 10 bases and J by 3 bases, 11 bases remained unmatched. The length of the CDR3 is 14 residues. The CDR3 region is CATSITGVDTEAFF. The CDR3 DNA follows: TGTGCCACATCAATTACAGGGGTAGACACTGAAGCTTTCTTT.

The V gene is TRBV6-6, the J gene TRBJ2-7; the match to TRBD2 covers 11 bases. V shed 4 bases and J 4 bases; nucleotides not matched to a gene: 6. The CDR3 sequence is 15 residues long. Germline CDR1 and CDR2: MNHNY and SVGAGI (reference sequence). The CDR3 is CASSLDGTSGYEQYF. In nucleotides, the CDR3 is TGTGCCAGCAGTTTAGACGGGACTAGCGGTTACGAGCAGTACTTC.

Only a few counts were recorded for this clonotype. V gene TRBV20-1 combines with J gene TRBJ1-2, with TRBD1 as a possible D gene (6 bases). From germline, CDR1 is DFQATT and CDR2 SNEGSKA (reference sequence). The CDR3 length is 15 residues. V lost 2 bases to trimming and J lost 4 bases, with 17 bases between them. The CDR3 sequence: CSARSQTRGGYGYTF. CDR3 DNA sequence: TGCAGTGCTAGAAGTCAAACCAGGGGCGGCTATGGCTACACCTTC.

This clonotype was picked up many times. The genes are TRBV15 and TRBJ1-6, with D uncertain. This CDR3 is built from 16 residues. Trimming took 3 bases from V and 8 from J, leaving 17 bases between them. Germline V gives CDR1 LNHNV, CDR2 YYDKDF (reference sequence). The CDR3 here is CATSRTPDPRDSPLHF. The CDR3 DNA sequence: TGTGCCACCAGCAGGACCCCGGACCCAAGGGATTCACCCCTCCACTTT.

In this sample, this clonotype turned up a few times. The CDR3 reads CASSLREDNVLTF. The CDR3 DNA sequence: TGTGCCAGCTCACTCCGGGAGGACAACGTCCTGACTTTC. The V call is TRBV18, the J call TRBJ2-6; 7 bases line up with TRBD2. Per germline, CDR1 KGHSH and CDR2 LQKENI. The J segment lost 9 bases and the V segment lost 4 bases, leaving 3 bases of the junction unmatched. This CDR3 contains 13 residues. The entire variable domain, with the rest obtained from reference TRBV18 and TRBJ2-6, is as follows: NAGVMQNPRHLVRRRGQEARLRCSPMKGHSHVYWYRQLPEEGLKFMVYLQKENIIDESGMPKERFSAEFPKEGPSILRIQQVVRGDSAAYFCASSLREDNVLTFGAGSRLTVL.

This clonotype has just a few counts. The chain carries TRBV27 and TRBJ2-5, with D unresolved. V was cut by 6 bases and J by 9 bases, with 17 bases left in between. From germline, CDR1 is MNHEY and CDR2 SMNVEV (reference sequence). The CDR3 sequence is 13 residues long. The CDR3 region has the DNA TGTGCCAGCAGCGCGACTGGGGAAACGCCCCAGTACTTC. This encodes CASSATGETPQYF.

The genes are TRBV7-9 and TRBJ2-3; possibly TRBD2 for D (6 bases). This CDR3 comprises 15 residues. Germline lookup yields CDR1 SEHNR and CDR2 FQNEAQ (reference sequence). V was cut by 6 bases and J by 4 bases, with 17 bases left in between. The chain's CDR3 is CASRARAREADTQYF. CDR3 in DNA: TGTGCCAGCAGAGCCCGGGCTAGGGAGGCAGATACGCAGTATTTT.

The table lists this clonotype with a few counts. CDR3 amino acids: CASSLYAGSGANVLTF. DNA for the CDR3: TGTGCCAGCAGTTTATATGCTGGCTCTGGGGCCAACGTCCTGACTTTC. The genes are TRBV28 and TRBJ2-6; no clear D. This CDR3 comprises 16 residues. CDR1 is MDHEN and CDR2 is SYDVKM in the germline V gene. V was trimmed by 1 base and J by 0 bases, leaving 7 bases between them.

This clonotype was detected a few times. This chain uses TRBV28 with TRBJ1-2, with D possibly being TRBD1 (5 bases). CDR1 is MDHEN and CDR2 is SYDVKM in the germline V gene. This CDR3 spans 13 amino acids. V dropped 7 bases and J dropped 5 bases, with 14 bases sitting between them. The CDR3 is CASTGFPRYGYTF. The CDR3 DNA follows: TGTGCCAGCACAGGGTTCCCGAGATATGGCTACACCTTC.

V usage is TRBV7-9 and J usage is TRBJ2-4, with TRBD1 as a possible D gene (6 bases). The CDR3 is made up of 17 amino acids. The germline V gene encodes CDR1 SEHNR and CDR2 FQNEAQ (reference sequence). Trimming removed 0 bases from V and 0 bases from J, with 12 bases in between. CDR3: CASSLAGGMVAKNIQYF. In DNA, the CDR3 is TGTGCCAGCAGCTTAGCAGGGGGAATGGTAGCCAAAAACATTCAGTACTTC.

In regard to this clonotype: Sequence at one end of the junction differs from germline and may be a read error. The V and J genes are TRBV29-1 and TRBJ1-1; D remains ambiguous. Germline assignment: CDR1 SQVTM and CDR2 ANQGSEA. The length of the CDR3 is 12 residues. The chain's CDR3 is CSVGRKNAEAFF. CDR3 DNA sequence: TGCAGCGTTGGCAGGAAGAACGCTGAAGCTTTCTTT.

This clonotype was seen a handful of times. The rearrangement uses TRBV7-2 and TRBJ2-7; D gene unclear. The length of the CDR3 is 13 residues. V was trimmed by 5 bases and J by 2 bases, leaving 10 bases between them. Germline loops: CDR1 SGHTA, CDR2 FQGNSA. The CDR3 is CASSRNPAYEQYF. For the CDR3, the DNA is TGTGCCAGCAGCCGGAACCCTGCCTACGAGCAGTACTTC. The whole variable domain, remainder taken from reference TRBV7-2 and TRBJ2-7, is GAGVSQSPSNKVTEKGKDVELRCDPISGHTALYWYRQSLGQGLEFLIYFQGNSAPDKSGLPSDRFSAERTGGSVSTLTIQRTQQEDSAVYLCASSRNPAYEQYFGPGTRLTVT.

This clonotype showed up just a few times. The chain links TRBV2 to TRBJ1-5, with a weak D call TRBD1 (5 bases). CDR1 and CDR2 (germline): SNHLY, FYNNEI. The CDR3 sequence is 16 residues long. The V and J ends lost 0 bases and 6 bases respectively, with 15 bases between them. This CDR3 is CASSEALGGSGQPQHF. The CDR3 DNA follows: TGTGCCAGCAGTGAAGCGCTGGGGGGGTCGGGTCAGCCCCAGCATTTT. The variable domain in full, with the rest retrieved from reference TRBV2 and TRBJ1-5, is EPEVTQTPSHQVTQMGQEVILRCVPISNHLYFYWYRQILGQKVEFLVSFYNNEISEKSEIFDDQFSVERPDGSNFTLKIRSTKLEDSAMYFCASSEALGGSGQPQHFGDGTRLSIL.

This clonotype was recorded many times. The chain recombines TRBV20-1 with TRBJ1-5; D might be TRBD1 (5 bases). V lost 4 bases to trimming and J lost 4 bases, with 8 bases between them. Germline CDR1 reads DFQATT; CDR2 reads SNEGSKA (reference sequence). The CDR3 is made up of 12 amino acids. The CDR3 is CSATRVNQPQHF. The CDR3 DNA sequence: TGCAGTGCTACCAGGGTTAATCAGCCCCAGCATTTT.

The chain is built from TRBV6-5 and TRBJ2-7; 7 positions match TRBD2. The J segment lost 5 bases and the V segment lost 2 bases, leaving 6 bases of the junction unmatched. Germline-derived CDR1 and CDR2 are MNHEY and SVGAGI. The CDR3 length is 14 residues. For the CDR3, the DNA is TGTGCCAGCAGTTACATCTGGGGGAGGGACGAGCAGTACTTC. It codes for CASSYIWGRDEQYF.

As to this clonotype: A much larger clone lies a single base off, so this may be a read error. The chain employs TRBV6-6 and TRBJ1-2; D possibly corresponds to TRBD1 (5 bases). Trimming pared 8 bases from V and 6 bases from J, leaving 22 bases between. CDR3 length: 15 residues. CDR1 and CDR2 from the germline V gene are MNHNY and SVGAGI (reference sequence). The CDR3 is CASSALKGRSDGYTF. The CDR3, as DNA: TGTGCCAGCTCCGCTCTCAAGGGGCGGAGCGATGGCTACACCTTC.

V gene TRBV5-1 combines with J gene TRBJ2-5; tentative D call: TRBD1 (6 bases). This CDR3 has 14 residues. CDR1 is SGHRS and CDR2 is YFSETQ in the germline V gene. V lost 1 base and J 2 bases, leaving 9 bases between the germline ends. CDR3 residues: CASSLRTDQETQYF. CDR3 nucleotide sequence: TGCGCCAGCAGCTTGCGGACAGATCAAGAGACCCAGTACTTC.

This clonotype was recorded a few times. J is TRBJ2-2 and V is TRBV14; 8 bases align to TRBD2. The CDR3 is 16 amino acids. Germline values: CDR1 SGHDN, CDR2 FVKESK. The V segment lost 2 bases and the J segment 4 bases; nucleotides outside the gene matches: 6. CDR3 residues: CASSQRAGVSTGELFF. CDR3 nucleotide sequence: TGTGCCAGCAGCCAACGAGCGGGAGTGTCCACCGGGGAGCTGTTTTTT.

The rearrangement links TRBV28 to TRBJ2-5; 13 bases are shared with TRBD2. Losses at the gene ends were 6 bases for V and 5 bases for J; bases not matched to a gene: 9. The CDR3 is 16 amino acids. In germline, CDR1 is MDHEN, CDR2 SYDVKM. The CDR3 region has the DNA TGTGCCAGCAGAAGCGCTGGGACTAGCGGGATGGAGACCCAGTACTTC. Amino acid sequence: CASRSAGTSGMETQYF.

This clonotype was detected ten times or more. The gene calls are TRBV29-1 and TRBJ2-3; D perhaps matches TRBD2 (6 bases). Looked up from germline, CDR1 is SQVTM and CDR2 is ANQGSEA. Trimming left V 4 bases short and J 2 bases short, with 13 bases between. This CDR3 is built from 14 residues. CDR3 nucleotide sequence: TGCAGCGTTGTGGGCGGGAAGGACACAGATACGCAGTATTTT. It specifies CSVVGGKDTDTQYF.

The genes are TRBV5-6 and TRBJ2-1; no firm D call. V was pared by 0 bases and J by 2 bases, with 9 bases between. The CDR3 consists of 15 residues. Germline V gene sequence: CDR1 SGHDT, CDR2 YYEEEE. The CDR3 sequence: CASSLAQVAYNEQFF. CDR3 nucleotide sequence: TGTGCCAGCAGCTTGGCCCAGGTTGCCTACAATGAGCAGTTCTTC.

With respect to this clonotype: Likely a read error: the CDR3 ends without its conserved phenylalanine or tryptophan. This chain uses TRBV28 with TRBJ2-6; no clear D. V gave up 6 bases and J gave up 2 bases, with 2 bases separating them. The CDR3 totals 12 residues. From germline, CDR1 is MDHEN and CDR2 SYDVKM. The CDR3 coding sequence is TGTGCCAGCAGGACTGGGGCCAACGTCCTGACTTCC. Amino acids: CASRTGANVLTS.

The CDR3 protein is CASSFGGREETQYF. CDR3 nucleotide sequence: TGTGCCAGCAGTTTTGGTGGCAGGGAAGAGACCCAGTACTTC. The V gene is TRBV12-3 or TRBV12-4, the J gene TRBJ2-5, with D perhaps matching TRBD1 (5 bases). This CDR3 is 14 amino acids long. Trimming stripped 3 bases from V and 3 bases from J, with 11 bases between.

The sample holds a few counts of this clonotype. The chain carries TRBV7-2 and TRBJ2-1, with 12 bases identical to TRBD2. The CDR3 sequence is 16 residues long. V gave up 5 bases and J gave up 7 bases; unmatched junction bases: 9. Per the germline V gene, CDR1 is SGHTA and CDR2 is FQGNSA. The CDR3 DNA reads TGTGCCAGCAGCCAATCGACTAGCGGGAGTCTTAATGAGCAGTTCTTC. This gives the protein CASSQSTSGSLNEQFF.

V gene TRBV7-2 combines with J gene TRBJ2-5; 7 positions match TRBD2. The ends lost 5 bases at V and 2 bases at J; junction bases unmatched: 5. Germline V CDR1 and CDR2: SGHTA, FQGNSA. The CDR3 sequence is 14 residues long. The CDR3 region is CASSPRTRQETQYF. The CDR3 nucleotides are TGTGCCAGCAGCCCTAGGACTAGGCAAGAGACCCAGTACTTC.

This clonotype was seen only a few times. The V gene is TRBV4-3, the J gene TRBJ2-7, with no clear D. The CDR3 covers 14 residues. V was clipped by 0 bases and J by 4 bases, with 10 bases between them. CDR1 LGHNA and CDR2 YSLEER come from the germline V gene. CDR3 coding DNA: TGCGCCAGCAGCCAAGAACCGGCTGGGTACGAGCAGTACTTC. It translates to CASSQEPAGYEQYF.